These T cell receptor beta chains were read from a single sample in a study of post-analysis software for immune sequencing data. TCRdb re-analysed the PCR reads in MiXCR, keeping a single row per CDR3 protein. The repertoire holds around 260,000 distinct CDR3 sequences, with about 40% as singletons. Sequencing was performed on blood. These receptors all stem from a girl aged 5-17 years with multiple sclerosis. CDR3s include the opening cysteine and the closing phenylalanine or tryptophan. Each record gives: D gene, clone size, V gene, J gene, CDR3 DNA, CDR3 protein. D genes are given only for firm matches. Clone size is shown for a subset of rows, as once, few, many or a class of expanded clone.

d_call: .; clone_size: .; v_call: TRBV3-1; j_call: TRBJ1-1; cdr3_nt: TGTGCCAGCAGCCAAGATCTTACAGCCACAAACACTGAAGCTTTCTTT; cdr3_aa: CASSQDLTATNTEAFF
d_call: TRBD1; clone_size: .; v_call: TRBV7-9; j_call: TRBJ2-6; cdr3_nt: TGTGCCAGCAGCCCTCGGGACAGGGACTTCTCTGGGACCAACGTCCTGACTTTC; cdr3_aa: CASSPRDRDFSGTNVLTF
d_call: .; clone_size: .; v_call: TRBV7-2; j_call: TRBJ2-7; cdr3_nt: TGTGCCGGCAGCGCTATTAGCGGATATCTCTACGAGCAGTACTTC; cdr3_aa: CAGSAISGYLYEQYF
d_call: TRBD1; clone_size: many; v_call: TRBV6-1; j_call: TRBJ1-5; cdr3_nt: TGTGCCGGAGGACAGGCTCAGCCCCAGCATTTT; cdr3_aa: CAGGQAQPQHF
d_call: .; clone_size: .; v_call: TRBV10-3; j_call: TRBJ2-1; cdr3_nt: TGTGCCATCAGGGGAGGGGTCAGGGGCAATGAGCAGTTCTTC; cdr3_aa: CAIRGGVRGNEQFF
d_call: .; clone_size: .; v_call: TRBV15; j_call: TRBJ2-2; cdr3_nt: TGTGCCACCAGCAGAGGCAGCGGGACAAATACCGGGGAGCTGTTTTTT; cdr3_aa: CATSRGSGTNTGELFF
d_call: .; clone_size: .; v_call: TRBV12-3/TRBV12-4; j_call: TRBJ2-1; cdr3_nt: TGTGTCAGCAGAGCAGGGAATGAGCAGTTCTTC; cdr3_aa: CVSRAGNEQFF
d_call: .; clone_size: .; v_call: TRBV20-1; j_call: TRBJ1-1; cdr3_nt: TGCATTGCTACGGACGGTTCCATGAACACTGAAGCTTTCTTT; cdr3_aa: CIATDGSMNTEAFF
d_call: .; clone_size: few; v_call: TRBV29-1; j_call: TRBJ1-1; cdr3_nt: TGCAGCGTTATCGGGCCTTGGAGGAACACTGAAGCTTTCTTT; cdr3_aa: CSVIGPWRNTEAFF
d_call: TRBD2; clone_size: .; v_call: TRBV29-1; j_call: TRBJ2-3; cdr3_nt: TGCAGCGTCGAAGGGAGGGACGGCCAACTCACAGATACGCAGTATTTT; cdr3_aa: CSVEGRDGQLTDTQYF
d_call: .; clone_size: many; v_call: TRBV5-1; j_call: TRBJ2-5; cdr3_nt: TGCGCCAGCAGGGGGCTAGCAGAGACCCAGTACTTC; cdr3_aa: CASRGLAETQYF
d_call: .; clone_size: .; v_call: TRBV20-1; j_call: TRBJ2-5; cdr3_nt: TGCAGTGCTACTAACACAGGCCAAGAGACCCAGTACTTC; cdr3_aa: CSATNTGQETQYF
d_call: .; clone_size: .; v_call: TRBV5-6; j_call: TRBJ1-1; cdr3_nt: TGTGCCAGCAGCTTCGGGACGGTGAACACTGAAGTTTTCTTT; cdr3_aa: CASSFGTVNTEVFF
d_call: .; clone_size: .; v_call: TRBV3-1; j_call: TRBJ2-5; cdr3_nt: TGTGCCAGCAGCCAAGATGGCTGGCAAGAGACCCGGTACTTC; cdr3_aa: CASSQDGWQETRYF
d_call: .; clone_size: .; v_call: TRBV12-3/TRBV12-4; j_call: TRBJ1-1; cdr3_nt: TGTGCCAGCAGGCCAGCCTCAGGGACTGAAGCTTTCTTT; cdr3_aa: CASRPASGTEAFF
d_call: .; clone_size: .; v_call: TRBV5-1; j_call: TRBJ2-7; cdr3_nt: TGCGCCAGCAGCCAAGGGGTCTACGAGCAGTACTTC; cdr3_aa: CASSQGVYEQYF
d_call: TRBD2; clone_size: .; v_call: TRBV2; j_call: TRBJ2-4; cdr3_nt: TGTGCCAGCAGTGATGGGCTAGCGGGGGGCCTCCTAGACATTCAGTACTTC; cdr3_aa: CASSDGLAGGLLDIQYF
d_call: TRBD1; clone_size: many; v_call: TRBV20-1; j_call: TRBJ1-5; cdr3_nt: TGCAGTGCTAACCGACAGGGACGGGGTCAGCCCCAGCATTTT; cdr3_aa: CSANRQGRGQPQHF
d_call: .; clone_size: many; v_call: TRBV28; j_call: TRBJ2-6; cdr3_nt: TGTGCCAGCAGTTTACACTCTGGGGCCAACGTCCTGACTTTC; cdr3_aa: CASSLHSGANVLTF
d_call: .; clone_size: .; v_call: TRBV11-1; j_call: TRBJ2-7; cdr3_nt: TGTGCCAGCAGCTTGTTCAGGGGCTCCTACGAGCAGTACTTC; cdr3_aa: CASSLFRGSYEQYF
d_call: TRBD2; clone_size: many; v_call: TRBV11-2; j_call: TRBJ2-1; cdr3_nt: TGTGCCAGCAGCGTGCACCGGGACTACTCCTACAATGAGCAGTTCTTC; cdr3_aa: CASSVHRDYSYNEQFF
d_call: .; clone_size: .; v_call: TRBV5-1; j_call: TRBJ2-1; cdr3_nt: TGCGCCAGCAGCCTGAGGCCGAAGGGGGATGAGCAGTTCTTC; cdr3_aa: CASSLRPKGDEQFF
d_call: .; clone_size: many; v_call: TRBV20-1; j_call: TRBJ2-2; cdr3_nt: TGCAGTGCTAGAGATTTCTTGGTCGACAGGCCAGAGCCGAACACCGGGGAGCTGTTTTTT; cdr3_aa: CSARDFLVDRPEPNTGELFF
d_call: .; clone_size: few; v_call: TRBV5-1; j_call: TRBJ1-5; cdr3_nt: TGCGCTAGCAGCTTGGGGGTGGGAAGGGATCAGCCCCAGCATTTT; cdr3_aa: CASSLGVGRDQPQHF
d_call: .; clone_size: .; v_call: TRBV15; j_call: TRBJ1-2; cdr3_nt: TGTGCCGCCAGCAGAGACAGCCTCTATGGCTACACCTTC; cdr3_aa: CAASRDSLYGYTF
d_call: .; clone_size: many; v_call: TRBV11-2; j_call: TRBJ2-1; cdr3_nt: TGTGCCAGCAGCCGAAACCCGAGGGGAAATGAGCAGTTCTTC; cdr3_aa: CASSRNPRGNEQFF
d_call: TRBD1; clone_size: .; v_call: TRBV3-1; j_call: TRBJ1-2; cdr3_nt: TGTGCCAGCAGCCGGGGACAGGTCCTTAGCAGCTACACCTTC; cdr3_aa: CASSRGQVLSSYTF
d_call: TRBD2; clone_size: many; v_call: TRBV7-9; j_call: TRBJ2-1; cdr3_nt: TGTGCCAGCAGTTTTAAGGGTAGCGGGGTTGCTTCCTACAATGAGCAGTTCTTC; cdr3_aa: CASSFKGSGVASYNEQFF
d_call: TRBD1; clone_size: many; v_call: TRBV29-1; j_call: TRBJ2-3; cdr3_nt: TGCAGCGTTGAACCCCGAAGGGGGCTTAATCCAGATACGCAGTATTTT; cdr3_aa: CSVEPRRGLNPDTQYF
d_call: .; clone_size: .; v_call: TRBV18; j_call: TRBJ1-1; cdr3_nt: TGTGCCAGCTCACCATTCCAGGGCGATACGAACACTGAAGCTTTCTTT; cdr3_aa: CASSPFQGDTNTEAFF
d_call: TRBD1; clone_size: .; v_call: TRBV12-3/TRBV12-4; j_call: TRBJ1-4; cdr3_nt: TGTGCCAGCAGTTCCAAGGGGACAGCTGTTACTAATGAAAAACTGTTTTTT; cdr3_aa: CASSSKGTAVTNEKLFF
d_call: .; clone_size: many; v_call: TRBV12-3/TRBV12-4; j_call: TRBJ2-1; cdr3_nt: TGTGCCAGCAAAGGCCGGCTAGCAAGGGACAATGAGCAGTTCTTC; cdr3_aa: CASKGRLARDNEQFF
d_call: .; clone_size: many; v_call: TRBV20-1; j_call: TRBJ2-4; cdr3_nt: TGCAGTGCTCCCGGGACTCAGGGGGACATTCAGTACTTC; cdr3_aa: CSAPGTQGDIQYF
d_call: .; clone_size: many; v_call: TRBV5-1; j_call: TRBJ2-1; cdr3_nt: TGCGCCAGCGCCAAACCCGGGGGCGATGAGCAGTTCTTC; cdr3_aa: CASAKPGGDEQFF
d_call: .; clone_size: few; v_call: TRBV12-3/TRBV12-4; j_call: TRBJ2-5; cdr3_nt: TGTGCCAGCAGTACCCGACAGGTCAATGAGCAGTACTTC; cdr3_aa: CASSTRQVNEQYF
d_call: TRBD1; clone_size: many; v_call: TRBV7-9; j_call: TRBJ2-3; cdr3_nt: TGTGCCAGCAGCTCACAAGACAGGGTTCCCCTCACAGATACGCAGTATTTT; cdr3_aa: CASSSQDRVPLTDTQYF
d_call: TRBD1; clone_size: many; v_call: TRBV27; j_call: TRBJ1-2; cdr3_nt: TGTGCCAGCAGACGGGACAGCACTAACTATGGCTACACCTTC; cdr3_aa: CASRRDSTNYGYTF
d_call: .; clone_size: .; v_call: TRBV14; j_call: TRBJ2-5; cdr3_nt: TGTGCCAGCAGCCGTCGTATATCGGGGGCCGGAAGTCGACTATTCGCGGGAGAGACCCAGTACTTC; cdr3_aa: CASSRRISGAGSRLFAGETQYF
d_call: .; clone_size: many; v_call: TRBV4-1; j_call: TRBJ2-3; cdr3_nt: TGCGCCAGCAGCCAAGCTTTCAGACCCCCCCCTAGACCGCCGTATTTT; cdr3_aa: CASSQAFRPPPRPPYF
d_call: .; clone_size: .; v_call: TRBV10-3; j_call: TRBJ2-3; cdr3_nt: TGTGCCATCAGTGAGATAGCGGCCTATAGCACAGATACGCAGTATTTT; cdr3_aa: CAISEIAAYSTDTQYF
d_call: .; clone_size: once; v_call: TRBV3-1; j_call: TRBJ2-3; cdr3_nt: TGTGCCAGCAGCCAAGATTTCGGGACGGTCAGCACAGATATGCAGTATTTT; cdr3_aa: CASSQDFGTVSTDMQYF
d_call: TRBD2; clone_size: many; v_call: TRBV7-9; j_call: TRBJ2-1; cdr3_nt: TGTGCCAGCAGCTTCTTTCATGGCGGGGGGGCTAAGCGTTGGAATGAGCAGTTCTTC; cdr3_aa: CASSFFHGGGAKRWNEQFF